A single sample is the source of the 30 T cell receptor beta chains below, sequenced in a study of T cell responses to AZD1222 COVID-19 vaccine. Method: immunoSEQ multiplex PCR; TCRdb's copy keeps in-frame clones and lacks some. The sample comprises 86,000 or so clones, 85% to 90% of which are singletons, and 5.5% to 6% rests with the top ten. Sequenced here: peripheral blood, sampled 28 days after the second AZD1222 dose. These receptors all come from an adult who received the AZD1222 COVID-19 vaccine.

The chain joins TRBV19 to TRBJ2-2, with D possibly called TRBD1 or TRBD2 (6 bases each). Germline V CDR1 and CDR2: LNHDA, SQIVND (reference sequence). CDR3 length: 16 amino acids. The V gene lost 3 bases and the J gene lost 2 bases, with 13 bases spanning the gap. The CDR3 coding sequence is TGTGCCAGTAGTATCCTTGCGGGACAAAACACCGGGGAGCTGTTTTTT. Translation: CASSILAGQNTGELFF.

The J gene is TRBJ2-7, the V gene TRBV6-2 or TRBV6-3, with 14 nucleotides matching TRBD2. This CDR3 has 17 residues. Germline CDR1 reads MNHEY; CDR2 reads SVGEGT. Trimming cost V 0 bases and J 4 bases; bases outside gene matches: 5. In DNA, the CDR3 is TGTGCCAGCAGTTACTCAGGGACTAGCGGGAGTATATACGAGCAGTACTTC. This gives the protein CASSYSGTSGSIYEQYF.

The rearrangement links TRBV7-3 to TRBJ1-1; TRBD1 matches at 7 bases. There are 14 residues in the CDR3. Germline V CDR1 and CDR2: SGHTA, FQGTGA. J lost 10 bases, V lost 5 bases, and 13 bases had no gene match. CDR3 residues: CASSPSGGAGLAFF. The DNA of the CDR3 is TGTGCCAGCAGCCCCTCAGGGGGAGCCGGATTAGCTTTCTTT.

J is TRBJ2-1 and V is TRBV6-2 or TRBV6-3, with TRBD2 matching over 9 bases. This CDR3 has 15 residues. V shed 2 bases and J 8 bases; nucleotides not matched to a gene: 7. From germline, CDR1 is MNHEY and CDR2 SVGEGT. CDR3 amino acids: CASSYPPSGKDEQFF. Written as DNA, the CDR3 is TGTGCCAGCAGTTACCCGCCTAGCGGGAAAGATGAGCAGTTCTTC.

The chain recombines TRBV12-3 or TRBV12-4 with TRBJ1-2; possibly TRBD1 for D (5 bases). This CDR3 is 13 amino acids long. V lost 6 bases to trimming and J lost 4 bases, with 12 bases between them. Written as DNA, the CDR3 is TGTGCCAGCAGCCGCGGGGCCTCCTATGGCTACACCTTC. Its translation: CASSRGASYGYTF.

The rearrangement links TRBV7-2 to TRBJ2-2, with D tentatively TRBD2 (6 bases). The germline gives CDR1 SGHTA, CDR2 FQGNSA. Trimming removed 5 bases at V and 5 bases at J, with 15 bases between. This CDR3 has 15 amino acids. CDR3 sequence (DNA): TGTGCCAGCAGCAAACGAGGGACTGGGACCGGGGAGCTGTTTTTT. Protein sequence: CASSKRGTGTGELFF.

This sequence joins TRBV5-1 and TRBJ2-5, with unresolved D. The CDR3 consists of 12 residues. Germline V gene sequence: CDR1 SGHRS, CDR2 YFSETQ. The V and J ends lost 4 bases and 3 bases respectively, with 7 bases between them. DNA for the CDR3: TGCGCCAGCAGCCTCATCGAAGAGACCCAGTACTTC. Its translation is CASSLIEETQYF.

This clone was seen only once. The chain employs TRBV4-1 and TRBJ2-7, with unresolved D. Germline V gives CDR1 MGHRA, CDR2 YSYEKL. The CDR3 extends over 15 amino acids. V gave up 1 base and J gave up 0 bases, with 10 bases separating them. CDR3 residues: CASSQGHLSSYEQYF. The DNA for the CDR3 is TGCGCCAGCAGCCAAGGGCACTTAAGCTCCTACGAGCAGTACTTC.

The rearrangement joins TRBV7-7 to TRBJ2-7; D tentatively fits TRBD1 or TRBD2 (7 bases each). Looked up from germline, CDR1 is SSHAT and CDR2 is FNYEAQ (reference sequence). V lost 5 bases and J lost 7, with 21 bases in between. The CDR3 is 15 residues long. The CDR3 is CASSLTPTGREEQYF. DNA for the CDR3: TGTGCCAGCAGCCTCACCCCGACAGGGAGGGAAGAGCAGTACTTC.

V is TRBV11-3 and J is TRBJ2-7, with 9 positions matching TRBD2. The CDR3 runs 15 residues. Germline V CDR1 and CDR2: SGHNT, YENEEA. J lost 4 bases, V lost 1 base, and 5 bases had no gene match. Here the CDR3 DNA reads TGTGCCAGCAGCTTAGGGCCGGGACTAGCATACGAGCAGTACTTC. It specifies CASSLGPGLAYEQYF.

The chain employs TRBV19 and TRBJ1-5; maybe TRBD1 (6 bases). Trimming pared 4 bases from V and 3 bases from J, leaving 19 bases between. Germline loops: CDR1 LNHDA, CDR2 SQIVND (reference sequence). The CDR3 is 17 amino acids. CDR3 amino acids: CASSTGTLDVDNQPQHF. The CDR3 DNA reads TGTGCCAGTAGTACCGGGACATTGGACGTCGACAATCAGCCCCAGCATTTT. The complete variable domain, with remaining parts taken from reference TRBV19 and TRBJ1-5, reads DGGITQSPKYLFRKEGQNVTLSCEQNLNHDAMYWYRQDPGQGLRLIYYSQIVNDFQKGDIAEGYSVSREKKESFPLTVTSAQKNPTAFYLCASSTGTLDVDNQPQHFGDGTRLSIL.

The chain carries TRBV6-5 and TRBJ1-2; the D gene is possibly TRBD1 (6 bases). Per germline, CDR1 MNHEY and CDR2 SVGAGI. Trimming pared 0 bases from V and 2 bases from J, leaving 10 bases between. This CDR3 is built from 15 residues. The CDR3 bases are TGTGCCAGCAGTTACTCAAGGGACATCAACTATGGCTACACCTTC. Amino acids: CASSYSRDINYGYTF.

CDR3 DNA sequence: TGTGCCAGCAGCTTAGGGACGGGTGGGGACGCTTTCTTT. Its protein product is CASSLGTGGDAFF. The rearrangement joins TRBV7-9 to TRBJ1-1, with D possibly TRBD1 on 5 matching bases. Trimming cost V 1 base and J 11 bases, with 14 bases left between them. From germline, CDR1 is SEHNR and CDR2 FQNEAQ (reference sequence). The CDR3 spans 13 residues.

CDR3 sequence: CASRRDGNQPQHF. The CDR3 DNA reads TGTGCCAGCAGACGTGATGGCAATCAGCCCCAGCATTTT. The chain is built from TRBV12-3 or TRBV12-4 and TRBJ1-5; D is uncertain. V lost 6 bases, J lost 2 bases, and 8 bases lay in between. The CDR3 runs 13 residues.

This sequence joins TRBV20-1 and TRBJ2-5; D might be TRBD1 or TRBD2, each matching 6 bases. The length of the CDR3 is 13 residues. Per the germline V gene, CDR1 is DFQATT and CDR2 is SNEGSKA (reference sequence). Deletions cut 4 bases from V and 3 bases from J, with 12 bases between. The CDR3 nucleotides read TGCAGTGCTACTGAGGGGGGAAAAGAGACCCAGTACTTC. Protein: CSATEGGKETQYF.

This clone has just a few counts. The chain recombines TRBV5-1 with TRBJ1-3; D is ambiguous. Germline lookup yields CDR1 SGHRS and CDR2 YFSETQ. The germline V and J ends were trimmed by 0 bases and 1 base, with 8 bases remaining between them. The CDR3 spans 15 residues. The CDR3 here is CASSLEARSGNTIYF. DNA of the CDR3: TGCGCCAGCAGCTTGGAGGCCAGATCTGGAAACACCATATATTTT. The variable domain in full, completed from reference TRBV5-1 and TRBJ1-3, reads KAGVTQTPRYLIKTRGQQVTLSCSPISGHRSVSWYQQTPGQGLQFLFEYFSETQRNKGNFPGRFSGRQFSNSRSEMNVSTLELGDSALYLCASSLEARSGNTIYFGEGSWLTVV.

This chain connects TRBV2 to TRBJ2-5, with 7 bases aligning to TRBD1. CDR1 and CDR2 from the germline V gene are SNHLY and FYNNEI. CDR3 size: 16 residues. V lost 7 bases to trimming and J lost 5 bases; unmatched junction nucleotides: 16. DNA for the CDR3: TGTGCCAGCATTCAACGTAGGGGGCTAGGGTCGGAGACCCAGTACTTC. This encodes CASIQRRGLGSETQYF.

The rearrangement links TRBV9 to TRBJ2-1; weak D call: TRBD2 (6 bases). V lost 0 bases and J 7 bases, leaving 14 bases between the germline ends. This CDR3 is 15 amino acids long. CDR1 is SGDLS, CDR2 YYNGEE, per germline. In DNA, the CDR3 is TGTGCCAGCAGCGTAGAAGGGCTAGCGCTAAATGAGCAGTTCTTC. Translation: CASSVEGLALNEQFF.

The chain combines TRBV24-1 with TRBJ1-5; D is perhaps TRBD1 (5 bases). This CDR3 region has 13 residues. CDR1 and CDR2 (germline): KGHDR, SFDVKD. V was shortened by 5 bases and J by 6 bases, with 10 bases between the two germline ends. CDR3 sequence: CATSGVGGQPQHF. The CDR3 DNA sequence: TGTGCCACCAGTGGGGTTGGGGGTCAGCCCCAGCATTTT.

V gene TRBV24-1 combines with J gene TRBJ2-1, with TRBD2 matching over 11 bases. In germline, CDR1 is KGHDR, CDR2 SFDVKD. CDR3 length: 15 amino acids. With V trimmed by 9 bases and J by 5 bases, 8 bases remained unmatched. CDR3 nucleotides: TGTGCCACCGGGGAGACTAGCGGGAAGAACAATGAGCAGTTCTTC. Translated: CATGETSGKNNEQFF.

CDR3 protein: CASSLRLAASTDTQYF. The DNA of the CDR3 is TGTGCCAGCAGCTTGCGACTAGCGGCTAGCACAGATACGCAGTATTTT. The rearrangement uses TRBV5-4 and TRBJ2-3, with 9 positions matching TRBD2. After removal of 1 base from V and 0 bases from J, the junction contained 3 bases not matched to a gene. Per the germline V gene, CDR1 is SGHNT and CDR2 is YYREEE (reference sequence). The CDR3 runs 16 residues.

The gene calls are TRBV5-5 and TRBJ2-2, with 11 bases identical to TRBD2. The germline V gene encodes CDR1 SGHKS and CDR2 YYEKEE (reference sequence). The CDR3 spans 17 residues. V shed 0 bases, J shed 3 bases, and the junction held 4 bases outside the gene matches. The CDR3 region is CASSLEGTSGYTGELFF. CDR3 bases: TGTGCCAGCAGCTTGGAAGGGACTAGCGGCTACACCGGGGAGCTGTTTTTT.

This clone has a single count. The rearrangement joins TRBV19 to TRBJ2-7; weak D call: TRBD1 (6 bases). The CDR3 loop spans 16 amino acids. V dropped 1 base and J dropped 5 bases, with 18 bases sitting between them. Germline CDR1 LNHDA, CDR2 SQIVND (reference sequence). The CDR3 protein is CASSIGRPGQGDEQYF. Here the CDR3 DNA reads TGTGCCAGTAGTATAGGTAGGCCGGGACAAGGGGACGAGCAGTACTTC.

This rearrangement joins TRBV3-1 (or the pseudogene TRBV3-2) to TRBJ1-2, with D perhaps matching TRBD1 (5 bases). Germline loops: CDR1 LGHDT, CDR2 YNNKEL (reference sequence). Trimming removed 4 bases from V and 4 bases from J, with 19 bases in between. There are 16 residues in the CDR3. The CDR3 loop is CASSPGGGLGSYGYTF. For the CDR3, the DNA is TGTGCCAGCAGCCCCGGGGGAGGCCTCGGGAGCTATGGCTACACCTTC.

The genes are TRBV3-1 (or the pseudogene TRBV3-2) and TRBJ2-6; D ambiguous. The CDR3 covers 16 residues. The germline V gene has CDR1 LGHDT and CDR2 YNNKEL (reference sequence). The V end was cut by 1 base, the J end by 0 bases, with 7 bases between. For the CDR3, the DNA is TGTGCCAGCAGCCAAGTTTCGATCTCTGGGGCCAACGTCCTGACTTTC. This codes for CASSQVSISGANVLTF.

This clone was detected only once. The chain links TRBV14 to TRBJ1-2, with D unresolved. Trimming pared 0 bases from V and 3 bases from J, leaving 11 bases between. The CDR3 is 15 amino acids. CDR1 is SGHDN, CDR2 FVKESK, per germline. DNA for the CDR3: TGTGCCAGCAGCCAAGATTTCACAAAGGACTATGGCTACACCTTC. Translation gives CASSQDFTKDYGYTF.

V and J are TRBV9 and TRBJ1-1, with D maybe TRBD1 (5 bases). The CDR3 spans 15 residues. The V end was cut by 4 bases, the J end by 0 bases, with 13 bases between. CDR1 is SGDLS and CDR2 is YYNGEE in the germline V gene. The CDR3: CASSPAGGVNTEAFF. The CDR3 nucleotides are TGTGCCAGCAGCCCGGCGGGGGGGGTGAACACTGAAGCTTTCTTT.

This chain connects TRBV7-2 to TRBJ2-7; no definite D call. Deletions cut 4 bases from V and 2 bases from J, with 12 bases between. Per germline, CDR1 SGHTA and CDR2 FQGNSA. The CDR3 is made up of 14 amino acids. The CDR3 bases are TGTGCCAGCAGCTCCTCCGGGTCGACCTACGAGCAGTACTTC. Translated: CASSSSGSTYEQYF. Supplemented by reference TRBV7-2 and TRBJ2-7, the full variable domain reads GAGVSQSPSNKVTEKGKDVELRCDPISGHTALYWYRQSLGQGLEFLIYFQGNSAPDKSGLPSDRFSAERTGGSVSTLTIQRTQQEDSAVYLCASSSSGSTYEQYFGPGTRLTVT.

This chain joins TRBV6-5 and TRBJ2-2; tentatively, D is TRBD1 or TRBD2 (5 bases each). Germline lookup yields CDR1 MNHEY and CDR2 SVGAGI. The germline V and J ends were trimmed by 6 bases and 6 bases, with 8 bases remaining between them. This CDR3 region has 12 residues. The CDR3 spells CASRGTAGELFF. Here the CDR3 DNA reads TGTGCCAGCAGGGGGACGGCCGGGGAGCTGTTTTTT.

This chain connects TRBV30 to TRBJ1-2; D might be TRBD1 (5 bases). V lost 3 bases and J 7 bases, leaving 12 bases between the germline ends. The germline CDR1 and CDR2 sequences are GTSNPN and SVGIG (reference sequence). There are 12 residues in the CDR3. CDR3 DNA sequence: TGTGCCTGGAGCAACCCTGGGGGTGGCTACACCTTC. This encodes CAWSNPGGGYTF.